Following are 2 T cell receptor beta chains from one sample sequenced in a study of cytomegalovirus exposure and HLA in healthy donors. Both 60 Vbeta primers and 13 Jbeta primers went into the PCR. The assay was immunoSEQ multiplex PCR, and TCRdb's table has in-frame clones only and misses some. The sample holds about 43,000 clones; approximately 60% are singletons and the top ten take about 9%. Sequencing used PBMCs. The source is a human donor in good health.

This chain joins TRBV5-1 and TRBJ2-1, with 7 bases fitting TRBD1. The germline V gene has CDR1 SGHRS and CDR2 YFSETQ. The CDR3 length is 15 residues. Unmatched junction bases numbered 2, after V lost 0 bases and J lost 2 bases. CDR3 sequence: CASSLGQGAYNEQFF. CDR3 in DNA: TGCGCCAGCAGCTTGGGGCAGGGGGCCTACAATGAGCAGTTCTTC. Based on the CDR3 plus reference TRBV5-1 and TRBJ2-1, the full variable domain is KAGVTQTPRYLIKTRGQQVTLSCSPISGHRSVSWYQQTPGQGLQFLFEYFSETQRNKGNFPGRFSGRQFSNSRSEMNVSTLELGDSALYLCASSLGQGAYNEQFFGPGTRLTVL.

This clone was found a few times. This chain uses TRBV9 with TRBJ1-1; D remains ambiguous. The CDR3 has 11 residues. CDR1 SGDLS and CDR2 YYNGEE come from the germline V gene. V lost 7 bases and J 7 bases, leaving 11 bases between the germline ends. CDR3 coding DNA: TGTGCCAGCTCAAAAGGAGGTGAAGCTTTCTTT. It translates to CASSKGGEAFF.